The 14 T cell receptor beta chains reported below all come from one sample, sequenced in a study of blood T cell repertoires in COVID-19. Using immunoSEQ multiplex PCR, the repertoire was profiled, and TCRdb retains in-frame clones only, with some absent. The repertoire holds roughly 200,000 clones, with under 90% as singletons. The sequenced sample consisted of peripheral blood. Source of these receptors: a woman of 80 years or more with COVID-19, enrolled during active disease.

The chain couples TRBV2 to TRBJ1-2, with D possibly TRBD1 on 6 matching bases. The CDR3 sequence is 14 residues long. Germline V gives CDR1 SNHLY, CDR2 FYNNEI. V shed 6 bases and J shed 4 bases, with 15 bases lying between them. CDR3 nucleotides: TGTGCCAGCAGAAAAGACAGGTACGGCTATGGCTACACCTTC. This translates into CASRKDRYGYGYTF.

V gene TRBV19 combines with J gene TRBJ1-3; D unclear. V lost 9 bases to trimming and J lost 3 bases, with 18 bases between them. The CDR3 consists of 15 residues. Germline-derived CDR1 and CDR2 are LNHDA and SQIVND (reference sequence). The CDR3 DNA reads TGTGCCAGCTCCGAGGGCTTTCGGGATGGAAACACCATATATTTT. It specifies CASSEGFRDGNTIYF. The full variable domain, completed using reference TRBV19 and TRBJ1-3, is DGGITQSPKYLFRKEGQNVTLSCEQNLNHDAMYWYRQDPGQGLRLIYYSQIVNDFQKGDIAEGYSVSREKKESFPLTVTSAQKNPTAFYLCASSEGFRDGNTIYFGEGSWLTVV.

This chain uses TRBV6-5 with TRBJ1-3; D is perhaps TRBD1 (5 bases). This CDR3 has 14 residues. V lost 8 bases and J lost 3, with 14 bases in between. In germline, CDR1 is MNHEY, CDR2 SVGAGI. CDR3 protein: CASLQAQGGNTIYF. The CDR3 coding sequence is TGTGCCAGCCTACAGGCTCAAGGTGGAAACACCATATATTTT.

This clone was detected only a few times. The CDR3 sequence is CASSRGLAGVETQYF. The CDR3 bases are TGTGCCAGCAGCCGAGGACTAGCGGGAGTTGAGACCCAGTACTTC. This sequence joins TRBV14 and TRBJ2-5, with TRBD2 matching over 13 bases. The ends lost 4 bases at V and 5 bases at J; junction bases unmatched: 4. Germline V gene data show CDR1 as SGHDN and CDR2 as FVKESK. The CDR3 extends over 15 amino acids.

This clone has just one count. The chain combines TRBV9 with TRBJ1-2; TRBD1 is a possible D gene (6 bases). Deletions cut 3 bases from V and 5 bases from J, with 20 bases between. Germline V CDR1 and CDR2: SGDLS, YYNGEE. This CDR3 region has 16 residues. CDR3 in DNA: TGTGCCAGCAGCGCCCAGTTAGGGGGGGGAGCTTATGGCTACACCTTC. Its protein is CASSAQLGGGAYGYTF.

The CDR3 reads CASSPRQGVNTEAFF. In DNA, the CDR3 is TGTGCCAGCTCACCACGACAGGGTGTGAACACTGAAGCTTTCTTT. The chain joins TRBV18 to TRBJ1-1, with 7 bases aligning to TRBD1. Germline CDR1 and CDR2: KGHSH and LQKENI. The CDR3 extends over 15 amino acids. Losses at the gene ends were 1 base for V and 0 bases for J; bases not matched to a gene: 2. Supplemented by reference TRBV18 and TRBJ1-1, the full variable domain reads NAGVMQNPRHLVRRRGQEARLRCSPMKGHSHVYWYRQLPEEGLKFMVYLQKENIIDESGMPKERFSAEFPKEGPSILRIQQVVRGDSAAYFCASSPRQGVNTEAFFGQGTRLTVV.

The gene calls are TRBV28 and TRBJ2-7, with TRBD2 identical over 9 bases. With V trimmed by 6 bases and J by 0 bases, 3 bases remained unmatched. The CDR3 spans 14 residues. Germline CDR1 is MDHEN and CDR2 is SYDVKM. CDR3 nucleotide sequence: TGTGCCAGCAGCCCTAGCGGGGTCTCCTACGAGCAGTACTTC. Its translation: CASSPSGVSYEQYF.

The J gene is TRBJ2-2, the V gene TRBV5-1, with 9 bases fitting TRBD2. The CDR3 is 16 amino acids. The trim removed 2 bases at V and 1 base at J, leaving 3 bases unmatched. Germline V gene data show CDR1 as SGHRS and CDR2 as YFSETQ. This chain's CDR3 is CASSLTAGGNTGELFF. DNA for the CDR3: TGCGCCAGCAGCTTAACAGCGGGAGGGAACACCGGGGAGCTGTTTTTT.

The CDR3 nucleotides read TGCGCCAGCAGCACGACTAGTAGCTCCTACAATGAGCAGTTCTTC. Its translation: CASSTTSSSYNEQFF. V and J are TRBV5-1 and TRBJ2-1, with D tentatively TRBD2 (6 bases). Between the trimmed V and J ends, which lost 4 bases and 0 bases, there was a span of 11 bases. This CDR3 contains 15 residues. Germline V gene sequence: CDR1 SGHRS, CDR2 YFSETQ.

The gene calls are TRBV28 and TRBJ1-2, with 11 bases fitting TRBD1. Trimming removed 3 bases from V and 7 bases from J; junction bases left unmatched: 4. Germline V CDR1 and CDR2: MDHEN, SYDVKM. There are 14 residues in the CDR3. The CDR3 DNA reads as TGTGCCAGCAGTTTCGGACAGGGGGCGGGTGGCTACACCTTC. This gives the protein CASSFGQGAGGYTF.

V is TRBV2 and J is TRBJ1-4; D remains unclear. Germline V gives CDR1 SNHLY, CDR2 FYNNEI. The CDR3 is 14 amino acids. The V gene lost 8 bases and the J gene lost 3 bases, with 13 bases spanning the gap. The CDR3 reads CASLVAGSNEKLFF. DNA for the CDR3: TGTGCCAGCCTGGTGGCAGGCTCTAATGAAAAACTGTTTTTT.

The J gene is TRBJ2-1, the V gene TRBV3-1 (or the pseudogene TRBV3-2), with 13 bases fitting TRBD2. Unmatched junction bases numbered 1, after V lost 1 base and J lost 7 bases. The CDR3 loop spans 15 amino acids. Per the germline V gene, CDR1 is LGHDT and CDR2 is YNNKEL (reference sequence). DNA of the CDR3: TGTGCCAGCAGCCAAGGGACTAGCGGGAGAAATGAGCAGTTCTTC. Protein sequence: CASSQGTSGRNEQFF.

This chain connects TRBV19 to TRBJ1-5, with TRBD1 matching over 7 bases. CDR3 length equals 16 residues. V shed 3 bases and J 3 bases; nucleotides not matched to a gene: 8. Germline V lookup: CDR1 LNHDA, CDR2 SQIVND (reference sequence). The CDR3 spells CASSIITGAVNQPQHF. The CDR3 region has the DNA TGTGCCAGTAGTATCATCACAGGGGCCGTCAATCAGCCCCAGCATTTT.

This clone was counted between two and nine times. This chain connects TRBV2 to TRBJ1-1; a weak D match, TRBD1 (6 bases). The CDR3 runs to 13 residues. From germline, CDR1 is SNHLY and CDR2 FYNNEI. The V gene lost 10 bases and the J gene lost 3 bases, with 15 bases spanning the gap. The CDR3 region has the DNA TGTGCCACCAACAGGGATGTCGACACTGAAGCTTTCTTT. Protein: CATNRDVDTEAFF.